This record concerns one T cell receptor beta chain sequence. This sample was taken from a study of blood T cell repertoires in COVID-19. Germline CDR1 SGHRS, CDR2 YFSETQ. The CDR3 runs 14 residues. J lost 1 base, V lost 4 bases, and 5 bases had no gene match. Assay: immunoSEQ multiplex PCR; the TCRdb copy retains only in-frame clones and omits some. The data contain more than 80,000 clones, 86% of them singletons. This sequence joins TRBV5-1 and TRBJ2-7; TRBD1 matches at 7 bases. The receptor's source is a man aged 50 to 59 with active COVID-19. The sequenced sample consisted of peripheral blood. CDR3 coding DNA: TGCGCCAGCAGCCGAGACAGGGTGTCCTACGAGCAGTACTTC. This encodes CASSRDRVSYEQYF.